The 20 T cell receptor beta chains listed next were all sequenced from one sample in a study of cytomegalovirus exposure and HLA in healthy donors. Repertoires were generated with immunoSEQ multiplex PCR, while TCRdb's copy carries only in-frame clones and drops some. The sample has under 100,000 clones, more than 70% seen once. The sample comprised PBMCs. The receptors stem from a woman aged 18-29 years in good health and CMV-seropositive.

This rearrangement joins TRBV28 to TRBJ1-5; 11 positions agree with TRBD1. Germline CDR1 reads MDHEN; CDR2 reads SYDVKM. CDR3 length: 15 residues. V was clipped by 6 bases and J by 4 bases; unmatched bases: 5. DNA of the CDR3: TGTGCCAGCAGGGGGGGACAGGGGGAAAATCAGCCCCAGCATTTT. Its protein product is CASRGGQGENQPQHF.

Comments on this clone: The sample carries other DNA sequences with the same CDR3. V usage is TRBV7-2 and J usage is TRBJ2-7, with D hard to call. Germline V gene lookup returns CDR1 SGHTA and CDR2 FQGNSA. V gave up 4 bases and J gave up 0 bases, with 4 bases separating them. The CDR3 spans 12 residues. The CDR3 reads CASSSSSYEQYF. The CDR3 nucleotides read TGTGCCAGCAGCTCCAGCTCCTACGAGCAGTACTTC.

In nucleotides, the CDR3 is TGCAGCTTTACAGGGGGCTTGGGACAGCCCCAGCATTTT. Translation gives CSFTGGLGQPQHF. The chain has TRBV29-1 and TRBJ1-5; 9 positions match TRBD1. Germline CDR1 and CDR2: SQVTM and ANQGSEA. The J segment lost 7 bases and the V segment lost 8 bases, leaving 9 bases of the junction unmatched. The CDR3 loop spans 13 amino acids.

The V gene is TRBV5-1, the J gene TRBJ2-5, with TRBD2 as a possible D gene (6 bases). This CDR3 comprises 15 residues. V was pared by 0 bases and J by 4 bases, with 13 bases between. From germline, CDR1 is SGHRS and CDR2 YFSETQ. CDR3 amino acids: CASSLGSGRRETQYF. For the CDR3, the DNA is TGCGCCAGCAGCTTGGGCAGCGGGCGGAGAGAGACCCAGTACTTC.

J is TRBJ1-5 and V is TRBV2, with D maybe TRBD1 (5 bases). Germline-derived CDR1 and CDR2 are SNHLY and FYNNEI. V was trimmed by 0 bases and J by 5 bases, leaving 11 bases between them. CDR3 size: 15 residues. Here the CDR3 reads CASSEAPGGDQPQHF. CDR3 bases: TGTGCCAGCAGTGAAGCGCCGGGGGGGGATCAGCCCCAGCATTTT.

This chain uses TRBV5-1 with TRBJ2-5; 9 positions match TRBD1. CDR1 is SGHRS and CDR2 is YFSETQ in the germline V gene. Trimming removed 0 bases from V and 1 base from J; junction bases left unmatched: 1. CDR3 size: 15 residues. CDR3 DNA sequence: TGCGCCAGCAGCTTGGAGACAGGGGGCCAAGAGACCCAGTACTTC. This sequence encodes CASSLETGGQETQYF.

This clone was counted a single time. The CDR3 region is CASSLDRLTNVLTF. CDR3 sequence (DNA): TGTGCCAGCAGTCTGGACAGGTTGACCAACGTCCTGACTTTC. The rearrangement links TRBV7-2 to TRBJ2-6, with TRBD1 matching 7 bases. The V segment lost 6 bases and the J segment 8 bases; nucleotides outside the gene matches: 7. Germline values: CDR1 SGHTA, CDR2 FQGNSA. The CDR3 sequence is 14 residues long.

The CDR3 region is CAVTGVAGGESSYEQYF. The CDR3 DNA sequence: TGTGCCGTGACAGGGGTAGCGGGGGGCGAGAGCTCCTACGAGCAGTACTTC. The chain carries TRBV10-3 and TRBJ2-7; 10 nucleotides match TRBD2. The CDR3 has 17 residues. J was trimmed by 0 bases and V by 11 bases; bases with no gene match: 16. CDR1 and CDR2 (germline): ENHRY, SYGVKD.

The V call is TRBV28, the J call TRBJ2-1; no reliable D call. Germline V gene data show CDR1 as MDHEN and CDR2 as SYDVKM. V was cut by 5 bases and J by 8 bases, with 10 bases left in between. The CDR3 runs 12 residues. The CDR3 protein is CASSPVADEQFF. CDR3 in DNA: TGTGCCAGCAGTCCGGTAGCCGATGAGCAGTTCTTC.

The chain uses TRBV21-1 and TRBJ1-1. TRBV21-1 is noted as a pseudogene. This CDR3 comprises 13 residues. CDR3: CASNGSTGTEAFF. In DNA, the CDR3 is TGTGCCAGCAACGGGTCGACGGGCACTGAAGCTTTCTTT.

V and J are TRBV7-6 and TRBJ2-5; 8 bases agree with TRBD2. J was trimmed by 5 bases and V by 0 bases; bases with no gene match: 14. CDR1 is SGHVS and CDR2 is FNYEAQ in the germline V gene. There are 18 residues in the CDR3. The CDR3 region has the DNA TGTGCCAGCAGCTTAGCCATCCCCCTAGCGGGTTATGGGGAGACCCAGTACTTC. This codes for CASSLAIPLAGYGETQYF.

The chain joins TRBV11-3 to TRBJ2-1; tentatively, D is TRBD1 (6 bases). The V gene lost 0 bases and the J gene lost 8 bases, with 23 bases spanning the gap. Germline CDR1 and CDR2: SGHNT and YENEEA. This CDR3 region has 18 residues. The DNA for the CDR3 is TGTGCCAGCAGCTTAGATTCAGGCGCGGCAGGGGCGATGGATGAGCAGTTCTTC. The encoded protein is CASSLDSGAAGAMDEQFF. The whole variable domain, remainder taken from reference TRBV11-3 and TRBJ2-1, is EAGVVQSPRYKIIEKKQPVAFWCNPISGHNTLYWYLQNLGQGPELLIRYENEEAVDDSQLPKDRFSAERLKGVDSTLKIQPAELGDSAVYLCASSLDSGAAGAMDEQFFGPGTRLTVL.

In this sample, this clone turned up once. This sequence joins TRBV18 and TRBJ1-2; 7 nucleotides line up with TRBD1. Germline V gene lookup returns CDR1 KGHSH and CDR2 LQKENI. J lost 4 bases, V lost 3 bases, and 11 bases had no gene match. CDR3 length: 16 residues. CDR3 DNA sequence: TGTGCCAGCTCACCCGTTGGGGGACAGACACCCTATGGCTACACCTTC. Amino acids: CASSPVGGQTPYGYTF.

V usage is TRBV7-9 and J usage is TRBJ1-5; 7 bases map to TRBD1. Germline values: CDR1 SEHNR, CDR2 FQNEAQ (reference sequence). The trim removed 5 bases at V and 7 bases at J, leaving 11 bases unmatched. The CDR3 sequence is 15 residues long. The DNA for the CDR3 is TGTGCCAGCAGCCCGGGGGCAGGGGGAGGACAGCCCCAGCATTTT. Protein product: CASSPGAGGGQPQHF.

CDR3 in amino acids: CASTSEWSRNEQFF. The DNA for the CDR3 is TGTGCCAGCACCTCTGAGTGGTCCCGGAATGAGCAGTTCTTC. This chain connects TRBV2 to TRBJ2-1; D not resolved. The CDR3 contains 14 residues. With 7 bases removed from V and 7 bases from J, the gap between germline ends came to 17 bases. The germline V gene has CDR1 SNHLY and CDR2 FYNNEI.

CDR3 DNA: TGTGCCAGCAGTTACACTCCGGCTGGGGCCAACGTCCTGACTTTC. Amino acid sequence: CASSYTPAGANVLTF. The V and J genes are TRBV6-5 and TRBJ2-6; D gene ambiguous. Germline-derived CDR1 and CDR2 are MNHEY and SVGAGI. The CDR3 contains 15 residues. The V end was cut by 2 bases, the J end by 2 bases, with 7 bases between.

In DNA form, the CDR3 reads TGCGCCAGCAGCCCTAAAGGGTCAGGGCAGCCCCAGCATTTT. Its protein is CASSPKGSGQPQHF. This chain connects TRBV5-1 to TRBJ1-5; maybe TRBD1 (5 bases). This CDR3 contains 14 residues. Between the trimmed V and J ends, which lost 4 bases and 7 bases, there was a span of 15 bases. Looked up from germline, CDR1 is SGHRS and CDR2 is YFSETQ.

The chain has TRBV4-1 and TRBJ1-5; D not resolved. Germline-derived CDR1 and CDR2 are MGHRA and YSYEKL. Trimming stripped 1 base from V and 7 bases from J, with 17 bases between. The CDR3 loop spans 16 amino acids. CDR3 DNA sequence: TGCGCCAGCAGCCAAGTCGCGGGAGGCTCTGGGCAGCCCCAGCATTTT. It yields the protein CASSQVAGGSGQPQHF.

This clone was seen only a few times. V is TRBV11-3 and J is TRBJ2-5, with a weak D call TRBD2 (6 bases). Per the germline V gene, CDR1 is SGHNT and CDR2 is YENEEA. The CDR3 runs 14 residues. V was pared by 5 bases and J by 4 bases, with 14 bases between. The CDR3 DNA reads as TGTGCCAGCAGCGAGGGAGGTGAGCGAGAGACCCAGTACTTC. As protein: CASSEGGERETQYF. The full variable domain, its missing parts supplied by reference TRBV11-3 and TRBJ2-5, is EAGVVQSPRYKIIEKKQPVAFWCNPISGHNTLYWYLQNLGQGPELLIRYENEEAVDDSQLPKDRFSAERLKGVDSTLKIQPAELGDSAVYLCASSEGGERETQYFGPGTRLLVL.

The genes are TRBV9 and TRBJ2-5, with TRBD2 as a possible D gene (6 bases). The CDR3 spans 15 residues. The V end was cut by 0 bases, the J end by 4 bases, with 13 bases between. CDR1 and CDR2 (germline): SGDLS, YYNGEE. CDR3 sequence reads: CASSVAVGGTETQYF. CDR3 coding DNA: TGTGCCAGCAGCGTAGCCGTTGGGGGGACAGAGACCCAGTACTTC.